This T cell receptor (beta chain) derives from a study of blood T cell repertoires in COVID-19. About the research overall: The origin of the acute and convalescent COVID-19 samples was the United States, Italy and Spain.

Produced via immunoSEQ multiplex PCR; TCRdb's table is partial and in-frame only. Among over 100,000 clones, 80% to 90% were seen once, and the ten largest hold 1.4% to 1.5%. Trimming took off 1 base at V and 3 bases at J, with 17 bases between the two ends. Germline V gives CDR1 MRHNA, CDR2 SNTAGT. The CDR3 runs 17 residues. The chain recombines TRBV6-4 with TRBJ2-3; possibly TRBD1 for D (8 bases). The specimen sequenced was peripheral blood. This TCR derives from a middle-aged man with acute or convalescent COVID-19. The CDR3 coding sequence is TGTGCCAGCAGTGACTACGTGACAGGGGAGGGGACAGATACGCAGTATTTT. It translates to CASSDYVTGEGTDTQYF.